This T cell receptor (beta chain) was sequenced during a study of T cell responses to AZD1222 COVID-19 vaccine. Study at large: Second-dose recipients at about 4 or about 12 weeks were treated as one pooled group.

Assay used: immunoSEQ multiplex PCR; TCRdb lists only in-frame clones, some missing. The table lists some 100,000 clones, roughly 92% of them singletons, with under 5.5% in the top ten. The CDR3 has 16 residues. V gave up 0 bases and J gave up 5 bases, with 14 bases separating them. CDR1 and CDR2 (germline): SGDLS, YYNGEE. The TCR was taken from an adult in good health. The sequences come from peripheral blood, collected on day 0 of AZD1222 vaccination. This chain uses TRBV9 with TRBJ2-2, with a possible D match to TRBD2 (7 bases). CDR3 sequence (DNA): TGTGCCAGCAGCGTAGTGGCAGAGGGGGGGACCGGGGAGCTGTTTTTT. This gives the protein CASSVVAEGGTGELFF.